One and the same sample provided the 17 T cell receptor beta chains below, sequenced in a study of OX40 agonist ivuxolimab in advanced cancers. The repertoire was sequenced with immunoSEQ multiplex PCR; TCRdb's copy has only in-frame clones and lacks some. The profile covers 86,000 or so clones, with about 90% appearing a single time and 2.5% to 3.5% taken by the ten largest. The sequenced sample was CD4+ or CD8+ T cells sorted from blood, obtained in a trial of the OX40 agonist ivuxolimab. These receptors all stem from an adult with an advanced solid tumor such as melanoma, head and neck, liver or kidney cancer.

The gene calls are TRBV28 and TRBJ2-5; D gene unclear. Germline V gene sequence: CDR1 MDHEN, CDR2 SYDVKM. Trimming cost V 5 bases and J 2 bases, with 12 bases left between them. CDR3 length equals 14 residues. CDR3 DNA sequence: TGTGCCAGCAGTCCGCCGGCCTTACAAGAGACCCAGTACTTC. Translated, it gives CASSPPALQETQYF.

The V and J genes are TRBV10-1 and TRBJ1-4; the D gene is possibly TRBD1 (6 bases). Trimming took 6 bases from V and 8 from J, leaving 16 bases between them. The CDR3 is 14 residues long. The germline gives CDR1 WNHNN, CDR2 SYGVQD (reference sequence). Here the CDR3 reads CASRPTGRGEKLFF. For the CDR3, the DNA is TGCGCCAGCAGGCCGACAGGCCGTGGGGAAAAACTGTTTTTT.

The rearrangement joins TRBV6-6 to TRBJ2-1; TRBD2 might be the D (6 bases). CDR3 length equals 15 residues. The V and J ends lost 5 bases and 4 bases respectively, with 15 bases between them. Germline values: CDR1 MNHNY, CDR2 SVGAGI (reference sequence). CDR3 in amino acids: CASSRDFGEYNEQFF. Written as DNA, the CDR3 is TGTGCCAGCAGTAGGGACTTTGGCGAGTACAATGAGCAGTTCTTC.

The V call is TRBV5-1, the J call TRBJ2-2, with 8 bases that match TRBD2. In germline, CDR1 is SGHRS, CDR2 YFSETQ. This CDR3 region has 16 residues. J was trimmed by 3 bases and V by 3 bases; bases with no gene match: 7. CDR3 residues: CASSSRPGGDTGELFF. As DNA, the CDR3 is TGCGCCAGCAGCTCCCGGCCGGGGGGGGACACCGGGGAGCTGTTTTTT.

The chain is built from TRBV30 and TRBJ2-3, with D perhaps TRBD1 or TRBD2 (5 bases each). Germline loops: CDR1 GTSNPN, CDR2 SVGIG (reference sequence). Between the trimmed V and J ends, which lost 6 bases and 4 bases, there was a span of 14 bases. The CDR3 consists of 13 residues. CDR3 sequence (DNA): TGTGCCTGCAGTCGAGGGGTTTCAGATACGCAGTATTTT. Protein: CACSRGVSDTQYF.

The J gene is TRBJ2-5, the V gene TRBV6-1; the match to TRBD2 covers 14 bases. This CDR3 has 15 amino acids. Germline V gene sequence: CDR1 MNHNS, CDR2 SASEGT. With 7 bases clipped from V and 4 bases from J, the junction kept 5 bases outside the gene matches. In DNA, the CDR3 is TGTGCCAGCATAGGGACTAGCGGGAGTCGAGAGACCCAGTACTTC. It translates to CASIGTSGSRETQYF.

The chain links TRBV28 to TRBJ2-2, with 9 bases that match TRBD1. Germline loops: CDR1 MDHEN, CDR2 SYDVKM. The V and J ends lost 7 bases and 4 bases, in that order; junction bases with no gene match: 10. This CDR3 contains 16 residues. CDR3 DNA: TGTGCCAGCACGAGACTAGGGACAGGGACCACCGGGGAGCTGTTTTTT. This encodes CASTRLGTGTTGELFF.

This clone was found once. The gene calls are TRBV5-1 and TRBJ1-1; 8 nucleotides line up with TRBD1. The CDR3 length is 17 residues. Germline assignment: CDR1 SGHRS and CDR2 YFSETQ. The J segment lost 3 bases and the V segment lost 0 bases, leaving 10 bases of the junction unmatched. CDR3 nucleotides: TGCGCCAGCAGCTTGGAACAGACTGGACAGGGATACACTGAAGCTTTCTTT. Amino acid sequence: CASSLEQTGQGYTEAFF.

The chain uses TRBV6-5 and TRBJ1-1; no firm D call. Trimming shortened V by 7 bases and J by 0 bases, and 15 bases separated the two germline ends. The V gene's germline CDR1 is MNHEY and CDR2 SVGAGI. The CDR3 is 15 amino acids. The CDR3 reads CASTPPGSLNTEAFF. CDR3 nucleotide sequence: TGTGCCAGCACCCCCCCCGGGAGTCTGAACACTGAAGCTTTCTTT.

The chain employs TRBV7-8 and TRBJ1-6, with TRBD1 as a possible D gene (5 bases). The CDR3 consists of 15 residues. The germline gives CDR1 SGHVS, CDR2 FQNEAQ. The V end lost 5 bases, the J end lost 7 bases, and 15 bases lay between the germline ends. Here the CDR3 DNA reads TGTGCCAGCAGCCGACCGGGGCGTGAGAATTCACCCCTCCACTTT. It specifies CASSRPGRENSPLHF.

The chain is built from TRBV13 and TRBJ2-7, with D hard to call. The V gene's germline CDR1 is PRHDT and CDR2 FYEKMQ (reference sequence). The CDR3 spans 15 residues. With 0 bases removed from V and 0 bases from J, the gap between germline ends came to 9 bases. The CDR3 spells CASSLGPGSSYEQYF. The CDR3 nucleotides read TGTGCCAGCAGCTTAGGCCCAGGCAGCTCCTACGAGCAGTACTTC.

This chain connects TRBV5-6 to TRBJ2-3, with TRBD2 matching over 8 bases. The V and J ends lost 4 bases and 8 bases, in that order; junction bases with no gene match: 15. The germline V gene encodes CDR1 SGHDT and CDR2 YYEEEE. CDR3 length equals 16 residues. The chain's CDR3 is CASSLPSRGAVGTQYF. The CDR3 nucleotides are TGTGCCAGCAGCCTGCCTTCGCGGGGGGCCGTCGGTACGCAGTATTTT.

The chain recombines TRBV6-4 with TRBJ2-2; D is perhaps TRBD2 (6 bases). Trimming removed 6 bases from V and 6 bases from J, with 14 bases in between. Germline CDR1 reads MRHNA; CDR2 reads SNTAGT. The length of the CDR3 is 14 residues. The CDR3: CASRMDYRAGELFF. DNA for the CDR3: TGTGCCAGCAGAATGGACTATCGGGCCGGGGAGCTGTTTTTT.

This chain uses TRBV4-2 with TRBJ1-2; TRBD1 agrees at 8 bases. Per germline, CDR1 LGHNA and CDR2 YNFKEQ. Germline trimming cut 0 bases from V and 3 bases from J; bases unmatched to any gene: 12. This CDR3 is 18 amino acids long. The CDR3: CASSQDRAGGALHYGYTF. The CDR3 DNA sequence: TGTGCCAGCAGCCAAGACCGGGCAGGGGGCGCCCTCCACTATGGCTACACCTTC.

The J gene is TRBJ2-5, the V gene TRBV10-2; unclear D gene. This CDR3 has 12 amino acids. From germline, CDR1 is WSHSY and CDR2 SAAADI. The V gene lost 5 bases and the J gene lost 0 bases, with 4 bases spanning the gap. CDR3 region: CASSSDQETQYF. The CDR3 DNA sequence: TGCGCCAGCAGTAGCGACCAAGAGACCCAGTACTTC.

The count of this clone is one. This rearrangement joins TRBV27 to TRBJ2-1, with D perhaps TRBD2 (5 bases). The ends were cut back, 5 bases at V and 0 bases at J, with 11 bases in the middle. This CDR3 region has 15 residues. The germline CDR1 and CDR2 sequences are MNHEY and SMNVEV (reference sequence). The CDR3 region has the DNA TGTGCCAGCAGTCGTGTAGCGAGCTCCTACAATGAGCAGTTCTTC. The encoded protein is CASSRVASSYNEQFF.

The chain has TRBV5-8 and TRBJ1-6, with TRBD1 identical over 8 bases. The CDR3 totals 14 residues. Germline CDR1 is SGHTS and CDR2 is YDEGEE. The trim removed 2 bases at V and 10 bases at J, leaving 5 bases unmatched. The CDR3 protein is CASSFPGGASPLHF. The CDR3 DNA reads as TGTGCCAGCAGCTTCCCAGGGGGCGCGTCACCCCTCCACTTT.